These T cell receptor beta chains were read from a single sample in a study of T cell responses to AZD1222 COVID-19 vaccine. Profiling relied on immunoSEQ multiplex PCR, and the TCRdb table lists in-frame clones only, not all of them. The sample contains around 74,000 clones, approximately 90% of which appear only once. The sample consisted of peripheral blood, taken on day 0 of MenACWY control vaccination. The source of these receptors is an adult in good health. The CDR3 runs from the conserved cysteine through the conserved F or W.

v_call	j_call	cdr3_aa
TRBV2	TRBJ1-1	CASSVQVNTEAFF
TRBV19	TRBJ2-1	CASSIGGGQFF
TRBV7-8	TRBJ2-5	CASSLVRQETQYF
TRBV3-1/TRBV3-2	TRBJ2-3	CASSQVRTGSSTQYF
TRBV10-3	TRBJ1-1	CAISVGGGITEAFF
TRBV3-1/TRBV3-2	TRBJ2-5	CASRPPLSKETQYF
TRBV5-1	TRBJ2-5	CASRQGSLTTNQETQYF
TRBV9	TRBJ2-1	CASSVGHRSLNEQFF
TRBV28	TRBJ2-2	CASLDSSNTGELFF
TRBV2	TRBJ2-1	CASSEERIGQFF
TRBV24-1	TRBJ1-2	CATSDTFRDGYTF
TRBV10-1	TRBJ2-7	CASSGGTGGAYEQYF
TRBV15	TRBJ1-1	CATSRDRDRVAAFF
TRBV3-1/TRBV3-2	TRBJ1-2	CASSQVKGWGYGYTF
TRBV2	TRBJ2-2	CASSEALRRHTGELFF
TRBV28	TRBJ1-1	CATGGEGSNTEAFF
TRBV27	TRBJ1-2	CASSLSQGSDGYTF
TRBV3-1/TRBV3-2	TRBJ1-6	CASSQRDRIQSPLHF
TRBV19	TRBJ2-5	CASSGTDVKDTQYF
TRBV6-2/TRBV6-3	TRBJ1-6	CASSYTDRNTYNSPLHF
TRBV18	TRBJ1-5	CASSPGDQPQHF
TRBV19	TRBJ2-4	CASSFGGMGNIQYF
TRBV28	TRBJ2-1	CASRVGLWNEQFF
TRBV27	TRBJ1-2	CASRGPRDSHYGYTF
TRBV5-1	TRBJ1-2	CASSLAGEDYGYTF
TRBV29-1	TRBJ2-1	CSVEAGGFNEQFF